Shown below are 19 T cell receptor beta chains from a single sample sequenced in a study of radiotherapy plus CTLA-4 blockade in lung cancer. Produced via immunoSEQ multiplex PCR; TCRdb's table is partial and in-frame only. This sample has approximately 77,000 clones, with under 85% found just once. This sample comprised peripheral blood, obtained from a patient treated with radiotherapy plus ipilimumab. These receptors originate from a human donor with non-small cell lung cancer who had stable disease on radiotherapy plus ipilimumab.

The chain links TRBV7-9 to TRBJ2-7; 10 bases map to TRBD1. V lost 7 bases and J lost 8; bases outside the gene matches: 11. The germline gives CDR1 SEHNR, CDR2 FQNEAQ (reference sequence). The CDR3 consists of 14 residues. The CDR3 protein is CASTRTGGNEKQYF. The CDR3, as DNA: TGTGCCAGCACCCGGACAGGGGGAAATGAGAAGCAGTACTTC.

The chain carries TRBV28 and TRBJ2-3, with 11 positions matching TRBD2. The V gene end was trimmed by 8 bases and the J gene end by 9 bases; junction bases not matched to a gene: 13. This CDR3 has 15 amino acids. CDR1 is MDHEN and CDR2 is SYDVKM in the germline V gene. CDR3 in amino acids: CASGAHLAGGPTQYF. The CDR3 region has the DNA TGTGCCAGCGGGGCCCACTTAGCGGGAGGGCCAACGCAGTATTTT.

Comment on this clone: The same CDR3 arises from other DNA sequences in this sample as well. The chain recombines TRBV6-5 with TRBJ1-2; 8 nucleotides agree with TRBD1. This CDR3 is 13 amino acids long. Germline values: CDR1 MNHEY, CDR2 SVGAGI. V lost 5 bases to trimming and J lost 5 bases; unmatched junction nucleotides: 4. In nucleotides, the CDR3 is TGTGCCAGCAGTAAAACAGGGGGTTATGGCTACACCTTC. Translation gives CASSKTGGYGYTF.

The gene calls are TRBV30 and TRBJ1-2; no reliable D call. Between the trimmed V and J ends, which lost 4 bases and 6 bases, there was a span of 0 bases. The CDR3 sequence is 8 residues long. Germline values: CDR1 GTSNPN, CDR2 SVGIG (reference sequence). The CDR3, as DNA: TGTGCCTGGAATGGCTACACCTTC. Translated: CAWNGYTF.

This chain uses TRBV30 with TRBJ2-2, with 8 bases lining up with TRBD2. J gave up 4 bases and V 2 bases, and 6 bases lay outside the gene matches. Germline V gives CDR1 GTSNPN, CDR2 SVGIG (reference sequence). The CDR3 loop spans 15 amino acids. CDR3 amino acids: CAWSTAGVGTGELFF. CDR3 nucleotide sequence: TGTGCCTGGAGTACAGCGGGAGTGGGCACCGGGGAGCTGTTTTTT.

The chain has TRBV6-1 and TRBJ2-3; TRBD1 is a possible D gene (6 bases). Germline V CDR1 and CDR2: MNHNS, SASEGT. This CDR3 is built from 16 residues. Trimming left V 0 bases short and J 0 bases short, with 10 bases between. CDR3 sequence reads: CASSEAVTGSTDTQYF. CDR3 DNA: TGTGCCAGCAGTGAAGCGGTGACAGGTAGCACAGATACGCAGTATTTT.

This clone appeared a few times. In DNA form, the CDR3 reads TGTGCCAGTAGCCCCGCCCGATCGCCAGGAGAGACCCAGTACTTC. It codes for CASSPARSPGETQYF. The V call is TRBV19, the J call TRBJ2-5; no clear D. The V gene lost 6 bases and the J gene lost 4 bases, with 18 bases spanning the gap. CDR3 size: 15 residues. CDR1 and CDR2 from the germline V gene are LNHDA and SQIVND (reference sequence). Together with reference TRBV19 and TRBJ2-5, the CDR3 gives the full variable domain: DGGITQSPKYLFRKEGQNVTLSCEQNLNHDAMYWYRQDPGQGLRLIYYSQIVNDFQKGDIAEGYSVSREKKESFPLTVTSAQKNPTAFYLCASSPARSPGETQYFGPGTRLLVL.

The chain recombines TRBV7-3 with TRBJ1-2, with no clear D. From germline, CDR1 is SGHTA and CDR2 FQGTGA. This CDR3 contains 13 residues. Trimming removed 1 base at V and 8 bases at J, with 11 bases between. CDR3 sequence (DNA): TGTGCCAGCAGCTTAAATAGTTTGCGAGGCTACACCTTC. Its translation is CASSLNSLRGYTF.

The gene calls are TRBV2 and TRBJ2-2, with 10 bases that match TRBD1. CDR1 is SNHLY and CDR2 is FYNNEI in the germline V gene. V was clipped by 10 bases and J by 5 bases; unmatched bases: 7. The CDR3 length is 14 residues. DNA for the CDR3: TGTGCCATCCGACAGGGGGCCGAGACCGGGGAGCTGTTTTTT. This translates into CAIRQGAETGELFF.

Written as DNA, the CDR3 is TGTGCCAGCTCACCACCGTGGGGAGGGGAAGAGACCCAGTACTTC. This codes for CASSPPWGGEETQYF. V and J are TRBV18 and TRBJ2-5, with 7 positions matching TRBD2. The CDR3 contains 15 residues. Germline V CDR1 and CDR2: KGHSH, LQKENI. V was pared by 0 bases and J by 3 bases, with 4 bases of the junction left unmatched.

The rearrangement links TRBV5-1 to TRBJ2-7; TRBD2 aligns across 12 bases. This CDR3 contains 15 residues. The trim removed 0 bases at V and 6 bases at J, leaving 4 bases unmatched. The germline V gene encodes CDR1 SGHRS and CDR2 YFSETQ. The CDR3 coding sequence is TGCGCCAGCAGCTTGGGGGGACTAGCGGGCGGCGAGCAGTACTTC. Translating it yields CASSLGGLAGGEQYF.

The chain joins TRBV5-1 to TRBJ2-5; 10 nucleotides match TRBD2. This CDR3 is 16 amino acids long. Germline CDR1 SGHRS, CDR2 YFSETQ. With 2 bases clipped from V and 5 bases from J, the junction kept 9 bases outside the gene matches. The CDR3 sequence is CASSFGGSSGSETQYF. The DNA of the CDR3 is TGCGCCAGCAGCTTTGGGGGGTCTAGCGGGAGTGAGACCCAGTACTTC.

The chain employs TRBV14 and TRBJ2-2; TRBD2 agrees at 11 bases. Germline V gives CDR1 SGHDN, CDR2 FVKESK. The CDR3 is 22 amino acids. J gave up 0 bases and V 0 bases, and 15 bases lay outside the gene matches. As DNA, the CDR3 is TGTGCCAGCAGCCAAGACAGAAGGGGCCTAGCGGGGGGTTTCGCGAACACCGGGGAGCTGTTTTTT. Protein: CASSQDRRGLAGGFANTGELFF.

V usage is TRBV18 and J usage is TRBJ2-7; 7 bases are shared with TRBD2. This CDR3 comprises 16 residues. The V and J ends lost 0 bases and 4 bases, in that order; junction bases with no gene match: 9. CDR1 is KGHSH, CDR2 LQKENI, per germline. The CDR3 sequence is CASSPPVKAGRYEQYF. The CDR3 DNA sequence: TGTGCCAGCTCACCACCGGTAAAAGCGGGAAGGTACGAGCAGTACTTC.

This chain joins TRBV10-3 and TRBJ1-2; possible D gene TRBD1, 6 bases. Per germline, CDR1 ENHRY and CDR2 SYGVKD. The CDR3 runs 15 residues. Trimming shortened V by 0 bases and J by 2 bases, and 10 bases separated the two germline ends. CDR3 sequence: CAISESNRVNYGYTF. CDR3 DNA sequence: TGTGCCATCAGTGAGTCGAACAGGGTAAACTATGGCTACACCTTC.

A few counts support this clone. This chain connects TRBV11-2 to TRBJ2-2; a possible D gene is TRBD1 (7 bases). Germline assignment: CDR1 SGHAT and CDR2 FQNNGV. Trimming removed 2 bases at V and 5 bases at J, with 15 bases between. CDR3 length equals 16 residues. Written as DNA, the CDR3 is TGTGCCAGCAGCTTACGGGCAGGGGGGCGGACCGGGGAGCTGTTTTTT. Protein product: CASSLRAGGRTGELFF.

This chain joins TRBV7-6 and TRBJ1-6; 9 bases are shared with TRBD1. Germline CDR1 SGHVS, CDR2 FNYEAQ. The CDR3 loop spans 15 amino acids. Germline trimming cut 3 bases from V and 13 bases from J; bases unmatched to any gene: 10. CDR3 residues: CASSLGGTGTIPLHF. CDR3 nucleotides: TGTGCCAGCAGCTTGGGTGGGACAGGGACGATTCCCCTCCACTTT.

The V call is TRBV11-2, the J call TRBJ2-1, with no clear D. The CDR3 sequence is 13 residues long. The germline V gene encodes CDR1 SGHAT and CDR2 FQNNGV. V was clipped by 5 bases and J by 7 bases, with 12 bases between them. CDR3 nucleotides: TGTGCCAGCAGCCCACGGATCCGAAATGAGCAGTTCTTC. Its translation: CASSPRIRNEQFF. Full variable domain (remainder filled in from reference TRBV11-2 and TRBJ2-1): EAGVAQSPRYKIIEKRQSVAFWCNPISGHATLYWYQQILGQGPKLLIQFQNNGVVDDSQLPKDRFSAERLKGVDSTLKIQPAKLEDSAVYLCASSPRIRNEQFFGPGTRLTVL.

The chain uses TRBV9 and TRBJ1-3, with a weak D call TRBD1 (6 bases). The germline V gene has CDR1 SGDLS and CDR2 YYNGEE. The ends were cut back, 0 bases at V and 3 bases at J, with 13 bases in the middle. The CDR3 runs to 16 residues. For the CDR3, the DNA is TGTGCCAGCAGCGTAGATGGAGGGGGTCATGGAAACACCATATATTTT. Its protein is CASSVDGGGHGNTIYF.